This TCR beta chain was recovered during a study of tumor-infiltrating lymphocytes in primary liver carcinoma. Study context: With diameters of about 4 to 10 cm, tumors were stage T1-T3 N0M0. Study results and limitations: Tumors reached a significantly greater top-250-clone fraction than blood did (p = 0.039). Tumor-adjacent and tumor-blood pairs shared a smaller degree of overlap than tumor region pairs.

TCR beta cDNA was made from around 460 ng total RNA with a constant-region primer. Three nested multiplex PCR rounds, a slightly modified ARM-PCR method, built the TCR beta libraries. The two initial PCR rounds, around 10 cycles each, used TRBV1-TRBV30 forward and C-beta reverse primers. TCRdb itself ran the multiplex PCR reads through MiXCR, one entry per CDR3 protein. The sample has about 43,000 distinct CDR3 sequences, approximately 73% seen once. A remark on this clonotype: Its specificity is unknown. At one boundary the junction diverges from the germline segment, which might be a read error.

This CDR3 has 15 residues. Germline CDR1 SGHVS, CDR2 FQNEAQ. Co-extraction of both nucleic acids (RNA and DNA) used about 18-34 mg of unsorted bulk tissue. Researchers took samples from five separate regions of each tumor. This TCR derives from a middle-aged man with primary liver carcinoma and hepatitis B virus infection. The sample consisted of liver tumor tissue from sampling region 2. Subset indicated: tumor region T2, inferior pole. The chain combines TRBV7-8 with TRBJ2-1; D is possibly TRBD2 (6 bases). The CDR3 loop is CASSLGFGGKNEQFF. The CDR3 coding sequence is TGTGCTAGCAGCTTAGGCTTTGGCGGGAAGAATGAGCAGTTCTTC.